This passage covers 5 T cell receptor beta chains from one sample sequenced in a study of blood T cell repertoires in COVID-19. TCRdb keeps only in-frame clones here, not all; method: immunoSEQ multiplex PCR. The table has 350,000 to 400,000 clones, roughly 90% seen once; the top ten hold about 0.86%. Material for sequencing was PBMCs or T cells enriched from blood (not recorded which). The receptors derive from a woman between 40 and 55 years old who had been exposed to COVID-19.

This rearrangement joins TRBV10-3 to TRBJ2-7; D possibly corresponds to TRBD1 (6 bases). V lost 4 bases to trimming and J lost 4 bases, with 11 bases between them. Germline assignment: CDR1 ENHRY and CDR2 SYGVKD. The CDR3 covers 13 residues. CDR3 in amino acids: CAISGGTPYEQYF. CDR3 nucleotide sequence: TGTGCCATCAGTGGGGGGACACCTTACGAGCAGTACTTC.

The chain links TRBV5-4 to TRBJ2-3; 9 bases match TRBD2. The germline V gene has CDR1 SGHNT and CDR2 YYREEE (reference sequence). The J segment lost 3 bases and the V segment lost 3 bases, leaving 11 bases of the junction unmatched. The CDR3 consists of 17 residues. The DNA of the CDR3 is TGTGCCAGCAGCTCGCCGGGACTAGCCTCGGGGACAGATACGCAGTATTTT. Translation gives CASSSPGLASGTDTQYF.

The chain joins TRBV7-2 to TRBJ2-7, with TRBD2 identical over 14 bases. The germline V gene has CDR1 SGHTA and CDR2 FQGNSA. CDR3 length equals 18 residues. J was trimmed by 0 bases and V by 7 bases; bases with no gene match: 11. CDR3 in amino acids: CASTQGLAGEGHSYEQYF. In DNA, the CDR3 is TGTGCCAGCACCCAGGGACTAGCGGGAGAAGGGCACTCCTACGAGCAGTACTTC.

This clone is a singleton in its sample. This rearrangement joins TRBV7-2 to TRBJ2-1; 7 bases fit TRBD2. Looked up from germline, CDR1 is SGHTA and CDR2 is FQGNSA. CDR3 length equals 14 residues. V lost 2 bases and J lost 10; bases outside the gene matches: 8. For the CDR3, the DNA is TGTGCCAGCAGCTTAACGCCGGGACTACTCGAGCAGTTCTTC. Its translation is CASSLTPGLLEQFF.

The V and J genes are TRBV7-3 and TRBJ2-1; D call uncertain. This CDR3 comprises 15 residues. V was clipped by 5 bases and J by 0 bases, with 11 bases between them. From germline, CDR1 is SGHTA and CDR2 FQGTGA. CDR3 in DNA: TGTGCCAGCAGCGACTCCCAGAGCTCCTACAATGAGCAGTTCTTC. It codes for CASSDSQSSYNEQFF.